This TCR beta chain was recorded in a study of T-cell memory formation after mild COVID-19. Study-wide findings and caveats: Pre-infection memory carried some responding clones, suggesting that cross-reactive memory joined. Whether day 37 second-wave clones are SARS-CoV-2-specific was not confirmed.

V dropped 5 bases and J dropped 7; count of bases not matched to a gene: 2. The CDR3 runs to 12 residues. CDR1 and CDR2 from the germline V gene are DFQATT and SNEGSKA (reference sequence). TCR alpha and TCR beta cDNA libraries carrying sample barcodes and UMIs were produced by 5'RACE using constant-segment primers. TCRdb re-called the 5' RACE reads through MiXCR, storing one row per CDR3 protein. The sample holds over 300,000 distinct CDR3 sequences, roughly 19% seen once. A word on this clonotype: Its matching antigen is unknown.

This sequence joins TRBV20-1 and TRBJ1-4, with 9 nucleotides matching TRBD1. The sample comprised PBMCs or a T cell subset sorted from them (not recorded which). This clonotype was obtained from a young man who had mild COVID-19 (a few samples of this study predate the infection). Cell type and time point are not known. DNA of the CDR3: TGCAGTGCTGTGGACAGGGGTGAAAAACTGTTTTTT. This gives the protein CSAVDRGEKLFF.